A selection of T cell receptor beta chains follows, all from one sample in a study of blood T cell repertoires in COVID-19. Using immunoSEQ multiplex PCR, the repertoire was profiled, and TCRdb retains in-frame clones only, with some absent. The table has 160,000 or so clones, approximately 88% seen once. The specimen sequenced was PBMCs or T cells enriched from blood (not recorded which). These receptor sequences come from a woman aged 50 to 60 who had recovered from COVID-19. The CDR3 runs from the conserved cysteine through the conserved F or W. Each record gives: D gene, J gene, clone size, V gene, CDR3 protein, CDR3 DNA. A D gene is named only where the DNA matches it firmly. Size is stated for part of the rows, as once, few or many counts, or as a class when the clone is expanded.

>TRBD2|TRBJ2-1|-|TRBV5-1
CASSKEASGGAGEQFF
TGCGCCAGCAGCAAGGAGGCTAGCGGGGGGGCCGGTGAGCAGTTCTTC
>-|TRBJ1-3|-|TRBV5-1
CASSTGLSGNTIYF
TGCGCCAGCAGTACAGGTCTCTCTGGAAACACCATATATTTT
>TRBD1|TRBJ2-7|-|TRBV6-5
CASSSRQGSYEQYF
TGTGCCAGCAGTTCGAGACAGGGTTCCTACGAGCAGTACTTC
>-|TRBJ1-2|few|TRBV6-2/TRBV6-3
CASSSGLGYTF
TGTGCCAGCAGCTCCGGTCTCGGCTACACCTTC
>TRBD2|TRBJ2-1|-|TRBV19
CASSRLGTRGWGRDEQFF
TGTGCCAGTAGTCGATTAGGGACTAGAGGTTGGGGTAGGGATGAGCAGTTCTTC
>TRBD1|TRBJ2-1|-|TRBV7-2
CASSSTGGWGEQFF
TGTGCCAGCAGCAGTACAGGGGGCTGGGGAGAGCAGTTCTTC
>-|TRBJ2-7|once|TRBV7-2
CASSLWGVLGDEQYF
TGTGCCAGCAGCTTATGGGGGGTGCTAGGCGACGAGCAGTACTTC
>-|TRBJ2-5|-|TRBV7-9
CASSKTSQETQYF
TGTGCCAGCAGCAAGACAAGTCAAGAGACCCAGTACTTC
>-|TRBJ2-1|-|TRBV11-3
CASTRHPEFNEQFF
TGTGCCAGCACCCGGCATCCGGAGTTCAATGAGCAGTTCTTC
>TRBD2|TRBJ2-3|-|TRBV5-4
CASSFLGGDDTQYF
TGTGCCAGCAGCTTCCTCGGGGGGGACGATACGCAGTATTTT
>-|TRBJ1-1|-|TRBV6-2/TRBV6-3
CASSYSAEMNTEAFF
TGTGCCAGCAGTTACTCCGCGGAAATGAACACTGAAGCTTTCTTT
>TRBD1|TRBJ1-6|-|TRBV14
CASSSRQGGSPLHF
TGTGCCAGCAGTTCAAGACAGGGAGGTTCACCCCTCCACTTT
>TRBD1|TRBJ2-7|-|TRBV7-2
CASSLAFTGGYEQYF
TGTGCCAGCAGCTTAGCGTTCACAGGGGGTTACGAGCAGTACTTC
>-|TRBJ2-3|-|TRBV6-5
CASSRFGSVDTQYF
TGTGCCAGCAGCCGGTTCGGTTCGGTAGATACGCAGTATTTT
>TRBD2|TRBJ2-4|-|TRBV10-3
CAISGTSDGIQYF
TGTGCCATCAGTGGGACTAGCGATGGCATTCAGTACTTC
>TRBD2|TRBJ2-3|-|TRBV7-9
CASKGTLTSGETDTQYF
TGTGCCAGCAAGGGAACTCTGACTAGCGGGGAAACAGATACGCAGTATTTT
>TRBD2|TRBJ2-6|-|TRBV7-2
CASSPRVLGGVSGANVLTF
TGTGCCAGCAGTCCGCGTGTTTTGGGGGGGGTCTCTGGGGCCAACGTCCTGACTTTC
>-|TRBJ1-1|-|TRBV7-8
CASSLAGRAEAFF
TGTGCCAGCAGCTTAGCAGGGCGGGCGGAGGCTTTCTTT
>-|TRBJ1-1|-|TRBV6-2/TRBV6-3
CASSYPTRNTEAFF
TGTGCCAGCAGTTACCCCACGAGGAACACTGAAGCTTTCTTT
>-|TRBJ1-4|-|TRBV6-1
CASSEAGLSGGEKLFF
TGTGCCAGCAGTGAAGCAGGGCTTTCGGGAGGTGAAAAACTGTTTTTT
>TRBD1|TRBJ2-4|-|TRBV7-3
CASSSPGTGSGIQYF
TGTGCCAGCAGCTCACCGGGGACAGGGTCGGGCATTCAGTACTTC
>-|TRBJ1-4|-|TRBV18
CASSPRRGTNEKLFF
TGTGCCAGCTCACCACGTAGGGGAACTAATGAAAAACTGTTTTTT
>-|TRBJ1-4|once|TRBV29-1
CSASTGNGATNEKLFF
TGCAGCGCCTCGACCGGGAATGGTGCAACTAATGAAAAACTGTTTTTT